The clone carrying this T cell receptor beta chain appeared a single time. The antigen is unknown. The donors, nominally healthy at sampling, likely had unrecorded immune exposures. Germline V gives CDR1 PRHDT, CDR2 FYEKMQ (reference sequence). Between the trimmed V and J ends, which lost 5 bases and 2 bases, there was a span of 8 bases. The CDR3 has 13 residues. Use of 60 Vbeta and 13 Jbeta primers characterized the PCR. Repertoires were generated with immunoSEQ multiplex PCR, while TCRdb's copy carries only in-frame clones and drops some. The table shows roughly 110,000 clones, with around 80% occurring only once. This entry belongs to a study of cytomegalovirus exposure and HLA in healthy donors. General study findings and limits: In a later analysis, across HLA loci, associated TCR counts were highest for DRB1, lowest for HLA-C. The classifier was said to identify cytomegalovirus status with high specificity and sensitivity.

Sequencing input: PBMCs. V is TRBV13 and J is TRBJ2-3, with D possibly matching TRBD2 (6 bases). The sequence was collected from a man aged 35-49 years in good health and CMV-seronegative. This CDR3 is CASSREITDTQYF. Here the CDR3 DNA reads TGTGCCAGCAGCCGGGAGATCACAGATACGCAGTATTTT.